The 6 T cell receptor beta chains listed next were all sequenced from one sample in a study of T-cell reconstitution after alpha-beta-depleted transplantation in children listed by TCRdb under 2016. The protocol used for the library was PCR. Sequencing was carried out with an Illumina HiSeq 2500. TCR library preparation used molecular barcoding, with unique molecular identifiers applied to normalize quantification of the TCRbeta repertoire. Using fastp at Q25 and MiXCR, TCRdb reprocessed the public reads and kept productive beta chains. Each record represents a unique CDR3 protein, reported with the most common genes and DNA among its rows. Counted in this sample were some 120,000 distinct CDR3 sequences; more than 20% of them appeared once. Under 12% of the sample is taken by the ten largest. Reading the label with the study, this specimen's treatment or condition is: allogeneic hematopoietic cell transplantation with graft depleted of TCRalphabeta T cells and CD19 B cells.

The source was PBMCs, mostly from graft donor cells, collected 180 days after TCRalphabeta/CD19-depleted stem cell transplant. The receptors were gathered from a male patient between 2 and 10 years old who had a stem cell transplant for chronic granulomatous disease, so the T cells may come from the graft donor.

This clonotype was found many times. The V call is TRBV12-3 or TRBV12-4, the J call TRBJ2-3; possibly TRBD1 or TRBD2 for D (5 bases each). This CDR3 has 13 residues. V lost 7 bases and J 2 bases, leaving 10 bases between the germline ends. The CDR3, as DNA: TGTGCCAGCACGACGGGGCTCACAGATACGCAGTATTTT. It encodes CASTTGLTDTQYF.

This clonotype turned up a few times. The gene calls are TRBV12-3 or TRBV12-4 and TRBJ2-1; weak D call: TRBD2 (6 bases). Trimming pared 5 bases from V and 2 bases from J, leaving 7 bases between. CDR3 length: 13 residues. The CDR3 DNA reads as TGTGCCAGCAGTGGGACTGCCTACAATGAGCAGTTCTTC. Translated, it gives CASSGTAYNEQFF.

V gene TRBV10-3 combines with J gene TRBJ2-5, with D unclear. This CDR3 comprises 13 residues. Trimming cost V 0 bases and J 9 bases, with 11 bases left between them. CDR1 is ENHRY, CDR2 SYGVKD, per germline. CDR3 in amino acids: CAISESNGYPQYF. Written as DNA, the CDR3 is TGTGCCATCAGTGAGTCGAACGGGTATCCCCAGTACTTC.

This chain connects TRBV11-2 to TRBJ2-1; 9 nucleotides match TRBD2. With V trimmed by 4 bases and J by 2 bases, 6 bases remained unmatched. CDR1 and CDR2 (germline): SGHAT, FQNNGV. CDR3 length: 16 amino acids. Written as DNA, the CDR3 is TGTGCCAGCAGCTCAGGGGCGGGAGGGCCCTACAATGAGCAGTTCTTC. Its translation: CASSSGAGGPYNEQFF.

This clonotype was picked up many times. The chain links TRBV11-2 to TRBJ2-3; D remains ambiguous. This CDR3 region has 13 residues. Germline loops: CDR1 SGHAT, CDR2 FQNNGV. V was clipped by 2 bases and J by 2 bases, with 5 bases between them. This CDR3 is CASSLILTDTQYF. The CDR3 DNA reads as TGTGCCAGCAGCTTAATCCTCACAGATACGCAGTATTTT.

This clonotype came up many times. The rearrangement uses TRBV6-5 and TRBJ2-1; D unresolved. Germline CDR1 and CDR2: MNHEY and SVGAGI. V lost 1 base and J 7 bases, leaving 8 bases between the germline ends. The length of the CDR3 is 13 residues. The CDR3 loop reads CASSYWKGNEQFF. CDR3 nucleotide sequence: TGTGCCAGCAGTTACTGGAAAGGTAATGAGCAGTTCTTC.